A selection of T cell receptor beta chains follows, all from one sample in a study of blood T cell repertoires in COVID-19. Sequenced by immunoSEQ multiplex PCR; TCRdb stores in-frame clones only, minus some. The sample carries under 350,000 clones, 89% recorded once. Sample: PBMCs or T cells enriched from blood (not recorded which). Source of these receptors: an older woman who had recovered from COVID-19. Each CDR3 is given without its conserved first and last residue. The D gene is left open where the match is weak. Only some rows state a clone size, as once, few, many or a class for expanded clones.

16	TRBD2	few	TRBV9	ASSVAGSGGAGGNEQF
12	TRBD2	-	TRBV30	AWRLAGGPGEQF
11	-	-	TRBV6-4	ASSDSADQPQH
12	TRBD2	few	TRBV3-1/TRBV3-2	ASTPGLAGGEQF
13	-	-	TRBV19	ASSILGGSYNEQF
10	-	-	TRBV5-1	ASSRQNEKLF
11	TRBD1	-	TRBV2	ASSERQGDGYT
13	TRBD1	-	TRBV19	ASSISQGASYGYT
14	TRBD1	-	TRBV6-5	ASSYSITGGKLPIY
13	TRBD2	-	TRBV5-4	ASSSTGTSWETQY
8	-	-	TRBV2	ASSAYEQY
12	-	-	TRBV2	ASREQGGSTEAF
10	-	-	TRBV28	ASSFPGNTIY
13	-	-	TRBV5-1	ASSLQVMSHNEQF
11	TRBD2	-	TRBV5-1	ASSDGTSETQY
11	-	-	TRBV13	ASSSLLNTEAF
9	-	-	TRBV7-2	ASSLMSGYT
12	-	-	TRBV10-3	AISGREGNTEAF
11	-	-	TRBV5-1	ASSQTANYGYT
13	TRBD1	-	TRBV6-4	ASSEGQARGDTQY
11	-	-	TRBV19	ASSIDRIQPQH
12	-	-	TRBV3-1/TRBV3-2	ASSPRTLNNEQF
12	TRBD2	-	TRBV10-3	AIRYSGVYNEQF
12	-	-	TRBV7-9	ASRTGGQGYGYT
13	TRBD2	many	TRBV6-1	ASSELAGGPDTQY
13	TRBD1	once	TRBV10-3	AIRGQGGSTDTQY
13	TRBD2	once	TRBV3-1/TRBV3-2	ASSQERELRDEQF
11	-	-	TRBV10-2	ASRLGSTDTQY
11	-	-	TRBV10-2	ASSWYGLETQY
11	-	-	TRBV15	ATSNDFSYEQY
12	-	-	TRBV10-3	AIRRVSSYNEQF
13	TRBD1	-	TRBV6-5	ASSPGQGHNQPQH
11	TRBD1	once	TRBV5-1	ASSYDRGGEAF
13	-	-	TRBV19	ASSILGTFVNEQF
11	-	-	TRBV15	ATSRVMNTEAF
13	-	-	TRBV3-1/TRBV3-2	ASSEGRWENTEAF
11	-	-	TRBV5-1	ASKEGSYNEQF
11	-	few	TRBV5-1	ASSAGEDQPQH
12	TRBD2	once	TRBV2	ASAGGWSQETQY
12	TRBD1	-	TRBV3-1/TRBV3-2	ASSQPGTVYGYT